These 30 T cell receptor beta chains share one sample of origin, sequenced in a study of CD8+CD57+ T cells in acquired aplastic anemia. Sequencing was done on patients that had shown CD8+CD57+ cell expansion by flow cytometry. Profiling of TCR beta VDJ combinations and CDR3 sequences used genomic DNA as template. TCRdb reprocessed the reads with MiXCR, giving one entry per CDR3 protein. Among 75,000 to 80,000 distinct CDR3 sequences listed, around 70% were seen once. The sequencing sample was made of sorted CD4+, CD8+, or CD8+CD57+ T cells (not recorded which) from PBMCs. These receptors were collected from a human donor with aplastic anemia.

A single count supports this clonotype. The V gene is TRBV5-1, the J gene TRBJ2-1; 14 bases fit TRBD2. V lost 4 bases, J lost 7 bases, and 4 bases stayed unmatched. This CDR3 is 15 amino acids long. The germline CDR1 and CDR2 sequences are SGHRS and YFSETQ. The CDR3 region is CASSLTSGGANEQFF. CDR3 nucleotides: TGCGCCAGCAGCCTGACTAGCGGGGGGGCAAATGAGCAGTTCTTC.

The rearrangement uses TRBV30 and TRBJ2-5; D unresolved. The V and J ends lost 1 base and 3 bases respectively, with 6 bases between them. The V gene's germline CDR1 is GTSNPN and CDR2 SVGIG (reference sequence). The CDR3 runs to 12 residues. CDR3 loop: CAWSEVKETQYF. The DNA of the CDR3 is TGTGCCTGGAGTGAGGTTAAAGAGACCCAGTACTTC.

The chain carries TRBV10-3 and TRBJ1-5; D unclear. V lost 10 bases and J lost 1, with 8 bases in between. CDR3 length: 12 amino acids. CDR1 ENHRY and CDR2 SYGVKD come from the germline V gene. The CDR3 loop is CATADSNQPQHF. DNA for the CDR3: TGTGCCACCGCGGACAGCAATCAGCCCCAGCATTTT.

The rearrangement joins TRBV7-9 to TRBJ1-2, with D unresolved. Trimming removed 1 base at V and 3 bases at J, with 6 bases between. This CDR3 has 13 residues. The germline V gene encodes CDR1 SEHNR and CDR2 FQNEAQ (reference sequence). Here the CDR3 DNA reads TGTGCCAGCAGCTTAGAACGGTACTATGGCTACACCTTC. Protein product: CASSLERYYGYTF.

This rearrangement joins TRBV6-1 to TRBJ2-5; TRBD2 aligns across 10 bases. With 5 bases clipped from V and 5 bases from J, the junction kept 8 bases outside the gene matches. The CDR3 runs 15 residues. Germline values: CDR1 MNHNS, CDR2 SASEGT. Written as DNA, the CDR3 is TGTGCCAGCAGTCCCTCAGCGGGGGGGCCGGAGACCCAGTACTTC. It translates to CASSPSAGGPETQYF.

V and J are TRBV24-1 and TRBJ2-1; 11 bases agree with TRBD2. CDR3 length equals 17 residues. V lost 4 bases to trimming and J lost 1 base; unmatched junction nucleotides: 5. The V gene's germline CDR1 is KGHDR and CDR2 SFDVKD. CDR3 region: CATSDSLAGDSYNEQFF. The CDR3 region has the DNA TGTGCCACCAGTGACTCACTAGCGGGGGATTCCTACAATGAGCAGTTCTTC.

CDR3 region: CATSHGTYEQYF. As DNA, the CDR3 is TGTGCCACCAGCCACGGAACCTACGAGCAGTACTTC. V is TRBV24-1 and J is TRBJ2-7; unclear D gene. This CDR3 is 12 amino acids long. The V gene's germline CDR1 is KGHDR and CDR2 SFDVKD. Trimming took 7 bases from V and 2 from J, leaving 8 bases between them.

For this clonotype: Being one base from a much bigger clone, this may be a read error. Because it lacks the conserved phenylalanine or tryptophan at the end, this CDR3 is likely a read error. The chain combines TRBV9 with TRBJ2-3; perhaps TRBD2 as D (5 bases). The V end was cut by 4 bases, the J end by 1 base, with 13 bases between. The length of the CDR3 is 15 residues. CDR1 and CDR2 from the germline V gene are SGDLS and YYNGEE. The CDR3 bases are TGTGCCAGCAGCCCTGCTGCGGGCCGCACAGATACGCAGTATTCT. It translates to CASSPAAGRTDTQYS.

This chain connects TRBV7-6 to TRBJ2-1, with 8 bases that match TRBD1. The V segment lost 0 bases and the J segment 0 bases; nucleotides outside the gene matches: 4. This CDR3 contains 17 residues. Germline V gives CDR1 SGHVS, CDR2 FNYEAQ. The CDR3 DNA reads as TGTGCCAGCAGCTTAGCGGCGGACAGGGCCTCCTACAATGAGCAGTTCTTC. It yields the protein CASSLAADRASYNEQFF. Looking up the rest from reference TRBV7-6 and TRBJ2-1 gives the full variable domain: GAGVSQSPRYKVTKRGQDVALRCDPISGHVSLYWYRQALGQGPEFLTYFNYEAQQDKSGLPNDRFSAERPEGSISTLTIQRTEQRDSAMYRCASSLAADRASYNEQFFGPGTRLTVL.

The chain employs TRBV10-3 and TRBJ1-2; D not certain. V was cut by 4 bases and J by 0 bases, with 9 bases left in between. The CDR3 covers 14 residues. Per germline, CDR1 ENHRY and CDR2 SYGVKD. CDR3 nucleotide sequence: TGTGCCATCAGTGCGGAACTCGCTAACTATGGCTACACCTTC. Amino acids: CAISAELANYGYTF.

The chain has TRBV7-6 and TRBJ2-1, with D possibly TRBD1 on 5 matching bases. The CDR3 covers 14 residues. V was shortened by 6 bases and J by 5 bases, with 14 bases between the two germline ends. Per germline, CDR1 SGHVS and CDR2 FNYEAQ. CDR3 sequence (DNA): TGTGCCAGCAGGTTCGAGATAGGGGACAATGAGCAGTTCTTC. It codes for CASRFEIGDNEQFF.

The chain recombines TRBV20-1 with TRBJ2-1; a weak D match, TRBD2 (5 bases). Germline V gene data show CDR1 as DFQATT and CDR2 as SNEGSKA (reference sequence). Trimming cost V 0 bases and J 2 bases, with 11 bases left between them. This CDR3 has 15 amino acids. CDR3 in DNA: TGCAGTGCTAGAGATAGCAAGCGGACCTACAATGAGCAGTTCTTC. It specifies CSARDSKRTYNEQFF.

The gene calls are TRBV2 and TRBJ2-7, with 7 bases that match TRBD1. V dropped 5 bases and J dropped 6; count of bases not matched to a gene: 7. CDR3 length: 13 amino acids. Germline lookup yields CDR1 SNHLY and CDR2 FYNNEI. In DNA form, the CDR3 reads TGTGCCAGCAGTCGGAAGGGGGCAGGCGAGCAGTACTTC. It yields the protein CASSRKGAGEQYF.

This chain links TRBV29-1 with TRBJ2-3, with D perhaps matching TRBD1 or TRBD2 (5 bases each). This CDR3 has 13 amino acids. Germline V gene lookup returns CDR1 SQVTM and CDR2 ANQGSEA. V was clipped by 8 bases and J by 2 bases, with 14 bases between them. The CDR3 is CSTCMGTTDTQYF. CDR3 nucleotides: TGCAGCACCTGCATGGGGACCACAGATACGCAGTATTTT.

V is TRBV20-1 and J is TRBJ2-3; tentatively, D is TRBD1 or TRBD2 (6 bases each). Trimming left V 2 bases short and J 8 bases short, with 8 bases between. Germline-derived CDR1 and CDR2 are DFQATT and SNEGSKA (reference sequence). This CDR3 has 11 residues. For the CDR3, the DNA is TGCAGTGCTAGAAAGGGGGGTACGCAGTATTTT. This translates into CSARKGGTQYF.

This clonotype was seen ten or more times. V gene TRBV7-3 combines with J gene TRBJ1-6; D unresolved. Germline CDR1 and CDR2: SGHTA and FQGTGA. V lost 2 bases and J lost 7, with 9 bases in between. The CDR3 contains 14 residues. The DNA of the CDR3 is TGTGCCAGCAGCTTAGGAGTGGGGAATTCACCCCTCCACTTT. This codes for CASSLGVGNSPLHF.

CDR3 DNA: TGTGCCAGCAGTGAAGAGTCGGTTAACTATGGCTACACCTTC. It yields the protein CASSEESVNYGYTF. This chain joins TRBV2 and TRBJ1-2; D unclear. This CDR3 comprises 14 residues. Germline V gives CDR1 SNHLY, CDR2 FYNNEI. V gave up 1 base and J gave up 1 base, with 7 bases separating them.

This clonotype was seen many times. The chain recombines TRBV11-2 with TRBJ2-3, with no clear D. This CDR3 has 17 residues. CDR1 is SGHAT and CDR2 is FQNNGV in the germline V gene. V was clipped by 3 bases and J by 0 bases, with 16 bases between them. The CDR3 nucleotides are TGTGCCAGCAGCTTCCCTTCCAACGAACCTAGCACAGATACGCAGTATTTT. Encoded protein: CASSFPSNEPSTDTQYF.

The gene calls are TRBV20-1 and TRBJ2-7, with a tentative D call TRBD2 (5 bases). V was pared by 7 bases and J by 5 bases, with 15 bases between. This CDR3 is built from 12 residues. In germline, CDR1 is DFQATT, CDR2 SNEGSKA (reference sequence). CDR3 loop: CSGGRGPHEQYF. The CDR3 region has the DNA TGCAGTGGCGGGCGAGGGCCCCACGAGCAGTACTTC.

The chain is built from TRBV20-1 and TRBJ1-1, with a weak D call TRBD1 (5 bases). This CDR3 is 14 amino acids long. The ends were cut back, 7 bases at V and 3 bases at J, with 18 bases in the middle. Germline V gene data show CDR1 as DFQATT and CDR2 as SNEGSKA (reference sequence). The CDR3 protein is CSVLTGLGHTEAFF. In DNA, the CDR3 is TGCAGTGTTCTTACCGGGCTGGGGCACACTGAAGCTTTCTTT.

The chain joins TRBV10-3 to TRBJ2-2; 7 nucleotides line up with TRBD2. The germline V gene has CDR1 ENHRY and CDR2 SYGVKD. The CDR3 is made up of 15 amino acids. Losses at the gene ends were 9 bases for V and 2 bases for J; bases not matched to a gene: 9. The CDR3 loop is CAIQAAGLNTGELFF. The DNA for the CDR3 is TGTGCCATACAAGCGGCGGGACTAAACACCGGGGAGCTGTTTTTT.

The chain employs TRBV12-5 and TRBJ1-2; D might be TRBD1 (6 bases). Germline CDR1 reads LGHNT; CDR2 reads FRNRAP. The CDR3 is made up of 14 amino acids. The V end lost 7 bases, the J end lost 3 bases, and 15 bases lay between the germline ends. CDR3 in amino acids: CASAPTGVDYGYTF. In DNA, the CDR3 is TGTGCTAGTGCCCCGACAGGAGTAGACTATGGCTACACCTTC. Complete variable domain (other parts from reference TRBV12-5 and TRBJ1-2): DARVTQTPRHKVTEMGQEVTMRCQPILGHNTVFWYRQTMMQGLELLAYFRNRAPLDDSGMPKDRFSAEMPDATLATLKIQPSEPRDSAVYFCASAPTGVDYGYTFGSGTRLTVV.

This chain links TRBV10-3 with TRBJ2-3, with D possibly being TRBD2 (5 bases). The CDR3 sequence is 14 residues long. Between the trimmed V and J ends, which lost 4 bases and 2 bases, there was a span of 10 bases. Germline CDR1 ENHRY, CDR2 SYGVKD. The CDR3 DNA is TGTGCCATCAGTGGAGGGCAACCCACAGATACGCAGTATTTT. As protein: CAISGGQPTDTQYF.

The J gene is TRBJ2-5, the V gene TRBV20-1; D is ambiguous. The CDR3 has 14 amino acids. CDR1 DFQATT and CDR2 SNEGSKA come from the germline V gene (reference sequence). Deletions cut 1 base from V and 1 base from J, with 10 bases between. CDR3 in DNA: TGCAGTGCTAGAGCGTTCGACATCCAAGAGACCCAGTACTTC. Translated: CSARAFDIQETQYF.

The CDR3 here is CASSLEGSSGNTIYF. Written as DNA, the CDR3 is TGTGCCAGCAGCCTAGAGGGCAGTTCTGGAAACACCATATATTTT. The V call is TRBV9, the J call TRBJ1-3; D is uncertain. Trimming shortened V by 4 bases and J by 1 base, and 12 bases separated the two germline ends. CDR3 length: 15 amino acids. The V gene's germline CDR1 is SGDLS and CDR2 YYNGEE.

The rearrangement links TRBV5-4 to TRBJ1-2, with D possibly matching TRBD1 (5 bases). Germline V gene sequence: CDR1 SGHNT, CDR2 YYREEE (reference sequence). The V end was cut by 0 bases, the J end by 4 bases, with 19 bases between. The CDR3 totals 17 residues. In nucleotides, the CDR3 is TGTGCCAGCAGCTTGGCCGGGAGGGGCGCCGGTGGCTATGGCTACACCTTC. Translation gives CASSLAGRGAGGYGYTF.

The rearrangement links TRBV5-8 to TRBJ2-5; D is perhaps TRBD1 (5 bases). The V end lost 0 bases, the J end lost 3 bases, and 6 bases lay between the germline ends. The CDR3 has 13 residues. Germline CDR1 and CDR2: SGHTS and YDEGEE. In DNA, the CDR3 is TGTGCCAGCAGCTTGGTCAGGGAAGAGACCCAGTACTTC. It translates to CASSLVREETQYF. Using reference TRBV5-8 and TRBJ2-5 for the parts outside the CDR3, the full variable domain is EAGVTQSPTHLIKTRGQQATLRCSPISGHTSVYWYQQALGLGLQFLLWYDEGEERNRGNFPPRFSGRQFPNYSSELNVNALELEDSALYLCASSLVREETQYFGPGTRLLVL.

This clonotype was seen at least ten times. The chain carries TRBV10-3 and TRBJ1-6; 8 bases are shared with TRBD1. The junction had 5 bases not matched to a gene; V was cut back by 3 bases and J by 7 bases. CDR1 and CDR2 from the germline V gene are ENHRY and SYGVKD. The CDR3 sequence is 15 residues long. Here the CDR3 reads CAISEPGTGNSPLHF. The CDR3 coding sequence is TGTGCCATCAGTGAACCCGGGACAGGCAATTCACCCCTCCACTTT.

V usage is TRBV24-1 and J usage is TRBJ2-1; 13 nucleotides agree with TRBD2. CDR1 is KGHDR, CDR2 SFDVKD, per germline. Losses at the gene ends were 5 bases for V and 6 bases for J; bases not matched to a gene: 3. CDR3 size: 15 residues. The CDR3 bases are TGTGCCACCAGTGCCCGGACTAGCGGGAGCAATGAGCAGTTCTTC. This codes for CATSARTSGSNEQFF.

This chain links TRBV11-1 with TRBJ1-3, with 8 positions matching TRBD1. Germline CDR1 is SGHAT and CDR2 is FQDESV (reference sequence). Trimming removed 5 bases from V and 0 bases from J; junction bases left unmatched: 12. The CDR3 loop spans 18 amino acids. The DNA of the CDR3 is TGTGCCAGCAGCACCCCCGCCGGGACAGGCATCTCTGGAAACACCATATATTTT. The encoded protein is CASSTPAGTGISGNTIYF. The entire variable domain, with the rest obtained from reference TRBV11-1 and TRBJ1-3, is as follows: EAEVAQSPRYKITEKSQAVAFWCDPISGHATLYWYRQILGQGPELLVQFQDESVVDDSQLPKDRFSAERLKGVDSTLKIQPAELGDSAMYLCASSTPAGTGISGNTIYFGEGSWLTVV.